The sequence of this T cell receptor (beta chain) was determined in a study of T cells after yellow fever vaccination. Overall study context: Some fractions had low cell numbers, and these were prepared with SMART-Seq v4 Ultra Low Input.

Germline V gives CDR1 SGHRS, CDR2 YFSETQ. This CDR3 contains 15 residues. V was pared by 3 bases and J by 2 bases, with 7 bases of the junction left unmatched. TCRdb recomputed calls from the 5' RACE reads with MiXCR, one row per CDR3 protein. The sample has 350,000 to 450,000 distinct CDR3 sequences; around 20% are singletons. Here the sequenced sample was PBMCs, taken before the yellow fever booster vaccination. The receptor's source is a man in his late teens or twenties who received the YFV17D yellow fever vaccine. The rearrangement uses TRBV5-1 and TRBJ2-5, with 7 bases that match TRBD2. CDR3 region: CASSWNPGLQETQYF. The CDR3 DNA reads as TGCGCCAGCAGCTGGAACCCGGGACTACAAGAGACCCAGTACTTC.